What follows are 30 T cell receptor beta chains derived from one specimen sequenced in a study of T cell responses to AZD1222 COVID-19 vaccine. Sequencing was performed with immunoSEQ multiplex PCR; in TCRdb, only in-frame clones are kept and a portion is missing. The sample records 100,000 to 150,000 clones, roughly 85% being singletons. The sequencing here drew on peripheral blood, taken 28 days after the second dose of the MenACWY control vaccine. Receptors were obtained from an adult who received the MenACWY meningococcal vaccine as a control.

The gene calls are TRBV7-2 and TRBJ2-3, with 8 positions matching TRBD2. The CDR3 runs to 16 residues. Trimming took 5 bases from V and 4 from J; bases not matched to a gene: 11. Germline CDR1 is SGHTA and CDR2 is FQGNSA. The CDR3 reads CASSVLAALAPDTQYF. The CDR3 DNA reads TGTGCCAGCAGCGTACTAGCGGCCCTAGCCCCAGATACGCAGTATTTT.

The chain uses TRBV19 and TRBJ1-6, with D possibly TRBD1 on 5 matching bases. Looked up from germline, CDR1 is LNHDA and CDR2 is SQIVND (reference sequence). The CDR3 is 17 amino acids. Trimming removed 5 bases at V and 0 bases at J, with 14 bases between. The CDR3 region has the DNA TGTGCCAGTAGTCCCAAGGGGCAATACTCCTATAATTCACCCCTCCACTTT. It specifies CASSPKGQYSYNSPLHF.

This clone turned up a few times. This sequence joins TRBV19 and TRBJ2-7; 9 positions match TRBD2. The germline V gene encodes CDR1 LNHDA and CDR2 SQIVND (reference sequence). This CDR3 comprises 17 residues. The V segment lost 3 bases and the J segment 0 bases; nucleotides outside the gene matches: 9. This CDR3 is CASSMVSSGTASYEQYF. The CDR3, as DNA: TGTGCCAGTAGTATGGTATCTAGCGGGACGGCCTCCTACGAGCAGTACTTC.

The CDR3 reads CASSLERGLNSPLHF. In DNA, the CDR3 is TGTGCCAGCAGCTTAGAGAGGGGGCTAAATTCACCCCTCCACTTT. This chain uses TRBV7-9 with TRBJ1-6; the match to TRBD1 covers 7 bases. With 1 base clipped from V and 7 bases from J, the junction kept 4 bases outside the gene matches. The CDR3 is made up of 15 amino acids. CDR1 is SEHNR and CDR2 is FQNEAQ in the germline V gene (reference sequence). Full variable domain (rest looked up from reference TRBV7-9 and TRBJ1-6): DTGVSQNPRHKITKRGQNVTFRCDPISEHNRLYWYRQTLGQGPEFLTYFQNEAQLEKSRLLSDRFSAERPKGSFSTLEIQRTEQGDSAMYLCASSLERGLNSPLHFGNGTRLTVT.

The gene calls are TRBV18 and TRBJ1-3; D might be TRBD1 (5 bases). Germline-derived CDR1 and CDR2 are KGHSH and LQKENI. The CDR3 consists of 14 residues. V was cut by 4 bases and J by 2 bases, with 9 bases left in between. The CDR3 here is CASSLTGAGNTIYF. The CDR3 bases are TGTGCCAGCTCACTAACAGGTGCTGGAAACACCATATATTTT. The full variable domain, rest sourced from reference TRBV18 and TRBJ1-3, is NAGVMQNPRHLVRRRGQEARLRCSPMKGHSHVYWYRQLPEEGLKFMVYLQKENIIDESGMPKERFSAEFPKEGPSILRIQQVVRGDSAAYFCASSLTGAGNTIYFGEGSWLTVV.

The table lists this clone with a few counts. This chain links TRBV14 with TRBJ1-3; the match to TRBD1 covers 8 bases. This CDR3 has 15 residues. Trimming at V came to 6 bases and at J to 3 bases, leaving 7 bases not matched to a gene. Germline lookup yields CDR1 SGHDN and CDR2 FVKESK. The chain's CDR3 is CASRHAGGFGNTIYF. The CDR3 coding sequence is TGTGCCAGCAGACATGCAGGGGGCTTTGGAAACACCATATATTTT.

This clone was found once. V and J are TRBV28 and TRBJ1-2; no clear D. Per the germline V gene, CDR1 is MDHEN and CDR2 is SYDVKM. The CDR3 is made up of 11 amino acids. Trimming cost V 6 bases and J 2 bases, with 4 bases left between them. The CDR3 DNA reads as TGTGCCAGCAGGGACAACTATGGCTACACCTTC. Amino acid sequence: CASRDNYGYTF.

V is TRBV5-4 and J is TRBJ2-6, with D unclear. The CDR3 is 15 residues long. V was pared by 0 bases and J by 2 bases, with 6 bases between. Germline loops: CDR1 SGHNT, CDR2 YYREEE (reference sequence). The CDR3 sequence: CASSLGLTGANVLTF. CDR3 nucleotides: TGTGCCAGCAGCTTGGGGCTAACTGGGGCCAACGTCCTGACTTTC.

With regard to this clone: Compared with germline, one end of the junction differs, possibly owing to a read error. The rearrangement uses TRBV6-5 and TRBJ2-7, with TRBD1 matching 10 bases. There are 12 residues in the CDR3. Germline CDR1 reads MNHEY; CDR2 reads SVGAGI. In DNA, the CDR3 is TGTGCCAGCAGTACCATCCCGGGACAGGGGAACTTC. Residues: CASSTIPGQGNF.

The chain couples TRBV30 to TRBJ1-1; tentative D call: TRBD1 (5 bases). Germline V gene lookup returns CDR1 GTSNPN and CDR2 SVGIG (reference sequence). The length of the CDR3 is 11 residues. Trimming cost V 5 bases and J 13 bases, with 17 bases left between them. CDR3 bases: TGTGCCTGGTTGACAGTGGGGTTTAGTTTCTTT. This encodes CAWLTVGFSFF.

The chain links TRBV12-5 to TRBJ1-2; D unresolved. Germline CDR1 is LGHNT and CDR2 is FRNRAP. This CDR3 contains 14 residues. Trimming took off 1 base at V and 6 bases at J, with 12 bases between the two ends. The CDR3 region has the DNA TGTGCTAGTGGTTTGGACGGCCGACTCCATGGCTACACCTTC. Its protein is CASGLDGRLHGYTF.

This chain joins TRBV5-1 and TRBJ2-7; possibly TRBD2 for D (5 bases). Trimming shortened V by 4 bases and J by 3 bases, and 17 bases separated the two germline ends. CDR3 length: 15 residues. CDR1 is SGHRS, CDR2 YFSETQ, per germline. CDR3 loop: CASSVSAGLSYEQYF. In DNA, the CDR3 is TGCGCCAGCAGCGTGAGCGCAGGACTGAGCTACGAGCAGTACTTC.

This clone was counted only a few times. This chain uses TRBV11-2 with TRBJ1-2; 8 positions agree with TRBD1. Germline V gene lookup returns CDR1 SGHAT and CDR2 FQNNGV. J lost 0 bases, V lost 7 bases, and 16 bases had no gene match. This CDR3 has 18 residues. This chain's CDR3 is CASNPWAPTGEANYGYTF. CDR3 DNA: TGTGCCAGCAACCCGTGGGCCCCGACAGGGGAAGCTAACTATGGCTACACCTTC.

The V and J genes are TRBV10-3 and TRBJ2-3; TRBD2 agrees at 7 bases. The junction had 7 bases not matched to a gene; V was cut back by 3 bases and J by 1 base. The CDR3 is 16 amino acids. From germline, CDR1 is ENHRY and CDR2 SYGVKD. CDR3 residues: CAISDLAAGRTDTQYF. Written as DNA, the CDR3 is TGTGCCATCAGTGATTTGGCAGCGGGGCGCACAGATACGCAGTATTTT.

The chain employs TRBV20-1 and TRBJ1-1; D is unresolved. With 6 bases removed from V and 3 bases from J, the gap between germline ends came to 8 bases. CDR1 and CDR2 from the germline V gene are DFQATT and SNEGSKA (reference sequence). The CDR3 is 11 amino acids. The CDR3, as DNA: TGCAGTGCGTATGTGGACACTGAAGCTTTCTTT. Protein: CSAYVDTEAFF.

This chain uses TRBV12-3 or TRBV12-4 with TRBJ2-5; D ambiguous. Trimming removed 5 bases from V and 5 bases from J, with 6 bases in between. The CDR3 consists of 11 residues. This CDR3 is CASSNTETQYF. Here the CDR3 DNA reads TGTGCCAGCAGTAACACGGAGACCCAGTACTTC.

V is TRBV24-1 and J is TRBJ2-7, with D tentatively TRBD1 (5 bases). From germline, CDR1 is KGHDR and CDR2 SFDVKD. Deletions cut 6 bases from V and 1 base from J, with 12 bases between. The CDR3 is made up of 14 amino acids. CDR3 bases: TGTGCCACCAGTCCCTTGGGGCCGTCCTACGAGCAGTACGTC. Translated, it gives CATSPLGPSYEQYV.

V gene TRBV11-3 combines with J gene TRBJ2-2; the D is unclear. V was cut by 0 bases and J by 4 bases, with 6 bases left in between. Looked up from germline, CDR1 is SGHNT and CDR2 is YENEEA. The CDR3 is 14 residues long. This CDR3 reads CASSLDRTTGELFF. DNA of the CDR3: TGTGCCAGCAGCTTAGATAGGACCACCGGGGAGCTGTTTTTT.

This chain uses TRBV10-3 with TRBJ1-3; 9 bases agree with TRBD1. This CDR3 contains 14 residues. With 6 bases clipped from V and 4 bases from J, the junction kept 4 bases outside the gene matches. Germline CDR1 reads ENHRY; CDR2 reads SYGVKD. The chain's CDR3 is CAISWDRAGNTIYF. Here the CDR3 DNA reads TGTGCCATCAGCTGGGACAGGGCCGGAAACACCATATATTTT.

The chain carries TRBV19 and TRBJ1-2; no reliable D call. There are 13 residues in the CDR3. The germline V gene encodes CDR1 LNHDA and CDR2 SQIVND (reference sequence). Trimming left V 7 bases short and J 5 bases short, with 14 bases between. In nucleotides, the CDR3 is TGTGCCAGTAAAGAGACCTCGCGGTATGGCTACACCTTC. Protein product: CASKETSRYGYTF.

The chain carries TRBV5-4 and TRBJ2-1, with D maybe TRBD2 (6 bases). The germline gives CDR1 SGHNT, CDR2 YYREEE (reference sequence). The ends were cut back, 2 bases at V and 10 bases at J, with 13 bases in the middle. This CDR3 spans 13 amino acids. The CDR3 is CASSFGGVREQFF. The CDR3 DNA sequence: TGTGCCAGCAGCTTCGGAGGGGTCAGAGAGCAGTTCTTC.

This chain connects TRBV7-3 to TRBJ2-7, with 11 bases fitting TRBD1. CDR3 length equals 16 residues. Trimming took 2 bases from V and 4 from J; bases not matched to a gene: 7. Germline V gives CDR1 SGHTA, CDR2 FQGTGA. The CDR3 DNA reads as TGTGCCAGCAGCTTAGGTTTCGGACAGGGGGCGTACGAGCAGTACTTC. It translates to CASSLGFGQGAYEQYF.

This clone appeared a single time. The chain carries TRBV5-1 and TRBJ1-2; TRBD1 aligns across 8 bases. Germline V gene sequence: CDR1 SGHRS, CDR2 YFSETQ. V was clipped by 0 bases and J by 1 base; unmatched bases: 5. This CDR3 contains 16 residues. CDR3: CASSLDPQGVNYGYTF. The CDR3 coding sequence is TGCGCCAGCAGCTTGGACCCACAGGGGGTTAACTATGGCTACACCTTC.

The gene calls are TRBV27 and TRBJ1-1, with D uncertain. Trimming removed 3 bases at V and 1 base at J, with 9 bases between. CDR1 is MNHEY and CDR2 is SMNVEV in the germline V gene (reference sequence). CDR3 length: 14 residues. The CDR3 spells CASSLGGSNTEAFF. The CDR3 region has the DNA TGTGCCAGCAGTTTGGGCGGCTCGAACACTGAAGCTTTCTTT.

This clone was recorded only once. The chain employs TRBV11-1 and TRBJ1-1; D remains ambiguous. Germline CDR1 SGHAT, CDR2 FQDESV (reference sequence). The CDR3 is 13 amino acids. Trimming shortened V by 5 bases and J by 1 base, and 8 bases separated the two germline ends. The CDR3 loop is CASSVQANTEAFF. The CDR3 DNA reads as TGTGCCAGCAGCGTCCAAGCGAACACTGAAGCTTTCTTT.

The rearrangement joins TRBV28 to TRBJ2-1, with 9 bases aligning to TRBD2. The CDR3 sequence is 14 residues long. The germline V gene has CDR1 MDHEN and CDR2 SYDVKM. With 8 bases clipped from V and 4 bases from J, the junction kept 6 bases outside the gene matches. The CDR3 here is CASLSGGTYNEQFF. The CDR3 bases are TGTGCCAGCCTCAGCGGGGGGACGTACAATGAGCAGTTCTTC.

This clone was recorded once. V usage is TRBV19 and J usage is TRBJ2-2, with D tentatively TRBD2 (6 bases). CDR1 and CDR2 (germline): LNHDA, SQIVND (reference sequence). Trimming removed 6 bases from V and 5 bases from J, with 16 bases in between. The CDR3 consists of 15 residues. CDR3 nucleotides: TGTGCCAGTAGACCTGGACGGGGGATAACCGGGGAGCTGTTTTTT. Translating it yields CASRPGRGITGELFF.

The chain carries TRBV7-2 and TRBJ2-5; no firm D call. CDR1 is SGHTA and CDR2 is FQGNSA in the germline V gene. Between the trimmed V and J ends, which lost 5 bases and 4 bases, there was a span of 8 bases. This CDR3 comprises 12 residues. CDR3 bases: TGTGCCAGCAGCCGGCAACGAGAGACCCAGTACTTC. Its protein is CASSRQRETQYF.

J is TRBJ2-5 and V is TRBV7-2; 7 bases agree with TRBD1. The CDR3 consists of 14 residues. After removal of 0 bases from V and 5 bases from J, the junction contained 3 bases not matched to a gene. Per germline, CDR1 SGHTA and CDR2 FQGNSA. In DNA, the CDR3 is TGTGCCAGCAGCTTAGCAGGGGGCGAGGAGACCCAGTACTTC. Amino acid sequence: CASSLAGGEETQYF.

This chain joins TRBV6-6 and TRBJ2-1, with a tentative D call TRBD1 (6 bases). V was trimmed by 6 bases and J by 4 bases, leaving 16 bases between them. Germline-derived CDR1 and CDR2 are MNHNY and SVGAGI (reference sequence). CDR3 length: 15 residues. CDR3 residues: CASSLKGTNYNEQFF. CDR3 bases: TGTGCCAGCAGCCTGAAAGGGACAAATTACAATGAGCAGTTCTTC.